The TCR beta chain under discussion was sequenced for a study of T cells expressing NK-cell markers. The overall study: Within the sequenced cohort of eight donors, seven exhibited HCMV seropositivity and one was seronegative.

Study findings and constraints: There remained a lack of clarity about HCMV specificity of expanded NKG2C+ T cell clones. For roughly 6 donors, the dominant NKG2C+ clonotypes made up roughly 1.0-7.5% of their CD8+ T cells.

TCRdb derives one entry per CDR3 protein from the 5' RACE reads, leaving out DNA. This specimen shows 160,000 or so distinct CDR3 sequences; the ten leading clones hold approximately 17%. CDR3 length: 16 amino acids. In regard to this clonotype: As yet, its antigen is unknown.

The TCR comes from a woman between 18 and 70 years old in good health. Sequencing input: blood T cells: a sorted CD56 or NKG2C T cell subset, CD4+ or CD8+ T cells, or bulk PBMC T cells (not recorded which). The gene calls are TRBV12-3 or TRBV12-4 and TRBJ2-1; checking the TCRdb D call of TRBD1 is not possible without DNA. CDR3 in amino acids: CASSLSYGTGENEQFF.